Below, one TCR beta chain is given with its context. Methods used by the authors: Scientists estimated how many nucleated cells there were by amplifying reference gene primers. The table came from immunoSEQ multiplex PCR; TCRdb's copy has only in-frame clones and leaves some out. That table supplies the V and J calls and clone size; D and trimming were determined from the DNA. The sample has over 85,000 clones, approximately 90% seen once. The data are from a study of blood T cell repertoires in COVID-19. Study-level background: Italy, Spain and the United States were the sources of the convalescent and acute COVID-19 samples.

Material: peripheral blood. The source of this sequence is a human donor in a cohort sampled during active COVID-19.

The CDR3 loop is CASSQDDGVQETQYF. The CDR3 DNA follows: TGTGCCAGCAGCCAGGACGACGGGGTTCAAGAGACCCAGTACTTC. The rearrangement links TRBV4-2 to TRBJ2-5, with D possibly being TRBD2 (5 bases). Trimming shortened V by 3 bases and J by 2 bases, and 13 bases separated the two germline ends. This CDR3 has 15 residues. Looked up from germline, CDR1 is LGHNA and CDR2 is YNFKEQ.